This record covers a single T cell receptor beta chain. The specificity of this receptor is unknown. Nothing much larger sits one base from this clone, and base qualities are not available. This record comes from a study of cytomegalovirus exposure and HLA in healthy donors (dated by TCRdb to 2016 to 2017). Regarding the complete study: In an earlier analysis of some 550 of the donors, about 260 Gb of sequence data and 120 million or so unique TCR beta sequences from some 170 million T cells were reported. Roughly 300 gigabases of sequencing data and 70 million to 100 million unique TCR sequences were included in an early release covering about 700 HLA-typed donors. Of the approximately 400 genotyped donors, 81% were placed in the genetic ancestry cluster associated with self-reported Caucasian donors. The study aimed to test whether cataloging public T cell receptors could reveal signatures of past pathogen exposure. Using immunosequencing, the study profiled T cell repertoires from about 610 subjects and related those repertoires to cytomegalovirus serostatus. In addition to the first cohort of about 650 subjects, a separate validation cohort of 120 different subjects was used. The study combined high-throughput TCR immunosequencing, statistical association of individual TCRs with disease status, and machine learning to predict cytomegalovirus infection status. A later analysis re-analyzed previously published TCR beta repertoires from 666 donors and added high-resolution HLA genotyping to study TCR occurrence patterns. In the later analysis, no new phenotypic data were used to find candidate immune exposures; instead, reliance was placed on TCR beta sequences and their occurrence across donors. An earlier analysis of some 600 of the donors applied high-throughput TCR beta sequencing to assess whether each TCR beta V gene segment acted as functional or pseudogenic. Alongside the repertoire data, information on donor age, sex, ethnicity and CMV serostatus was compiled. Genome-wide SNP genotypes for about 65% of the 666 donors were used in a later genetic analysis, which treated that subset as a discovery cohort. Every discovery cohort repertoire had been produced on one sequencing platform. Class I and class II HLA loci were covered by the typing at four-digit resolution. Typing coverage differed by locus: A, B, C, DRB1 and DQB1 were typed in roughly 629-640 donors, DQA1 in 522, DPA1 in 600 to 610, and DPB1 in roughly 470. Five DR-DQ haplotypes were handled as single units for association and clustering, since linkage in the cohort was strong. On average, roughly 250,000 unique TCR beta nucleotide sequences were sequenced per donor among a few hundred genotyped donors of the cohort, with 15% to 20% of those sequences being non-productive.

The receptor library was made with the immunoSEQ multiplex PCR assay. For the multiplex PCR, a mixture combining 60 forward primers for TCR Vbeta segments and 13 reverse primers for TCR Jbeta segments was used. Amplification of the CDR3 region of rearranged TCR beta genes was performed with a multiplex PCR assay on genomic DNA. On the Illumina HiSeq System, the amplified TCR beta libraries were sequenced as 87-base-pair reads. The published analysis was carried out like this. A later analysis counted tens of millions of unique TCR beta chains across the 550 to 700 repertoires, and about 10 million of these chains were shared by at least two donors. To remove PCR and sequencing errors, raw reads were error-corrected and collapsed into unique sequences using a nearest-neighbor algorithm that merged closely related sequences. To assign V, D and J gene segments, CDR3 sequences were aligned to IMGT reference sequences. For a sequence to be retained, a match of at least six nucleotides to both a V gene segment and a J gene segment was required. A rearrangement counted as productive if the CDR3 had no stop codons and remained in frame with V and J, and every other rearrangement counted as non-productive. CDR3 was defined according to IMGT convention as the region running from the second conserved V-encoded cysteine to the conserved J-encoded phenylalanine. The earlier analysis of 500 to 600 of the donors excluded sequences that lacked an unambiguous match to a single V gene segment. An earlier analysis of 587 of the donors called V segments functional above 56.7% productive rearrangements and segregating when the between-donor standard deviation exceeded 5%. A statistical classification framework was developed to diagnose cytomegalovirus status using the catalog of TCR beta chain sequences. A later analysis assigned V and J genes by comparing TCR nucleotide sequences with IMGT/GENE-DB human TR gene sequences. Using the TCRdist pipeline, a later analysis assigned CDR3 sequences along with most-parsimonious VDJ recombination scenarios. In a later analysis, each TCR beta chain was defined by its CDR3 amino acid sequence together with its V-gene family, and reads lacking a unique V-gene family were excluded. To address suspected cross-contamination and a sequencing artifact, a later analysis removed a few hundred highly shared, low-generation-probability nucleotide sequences. For each public chain, a later analysis derived a clonal expansion index from normalized ranks of inferred template counts within each repertoire. A later analysis computed generation probabilities with a VDJ recombination model fitted to out-of-frame rearrangements, and checked the results against IGoR. In a later analysis, hypergeometric tests were used to score TCR-TCR, TCR-HLA and TCR-CMV co-occurrence, with a repertoire-size bias correction applied to TCR pairs. In a later analysis, false discovery rates were estimated by permuting HLA or CMV assignments 20 times. In a later analysis, co-occurring TCRs were grouped with DBSCAN, and TCRdist sequence similarity was added when clustering was performed within HLA-allele-positive subsets. Repertoires with fewer than 30,000 or more than 120,000 public chains, plus five repertoires with anomalous nucleotide sharing, were excluded from co-occurrence clustering. As stored in TCRdb, this immuneACCESS dataset retains in-frame rearrangements with V and J assigned. A fraction of the clones does not appear; measured against another copy, unresolved V genes explain less than half of the discrepancy, and the remainder lacks a known reason. The V and J calls and clone size are taken from that table; D and trimming were inferred from the DNA. The sample yields about 180,000 clones; 65% to 85% were counted once. Around 1.4% of the sample comes from the top ten.

General conclusions and limits of the study: Immune exposure information for the cohort was limited to CMV serostatus. Cytomegalovirus status was reported to be diagnosed by the classifier with high specificity and sensitivity in both the original and validation cohorts. In a later analysis, most CMV-associated TCR beta chains were found to appear HLA-restricted, with HLA associations seemingly driven largely by CMV exposure. Roughly uniform sequencing depth across donors was assumed in presence/absence analyses, although this assumption may not hold. A further reported finding was that TCR beta sequences accurately predicted the HLA-A and HLA-B alleles for most subjects in the first cohort. In a later analysis, HLA-associated TCR beta chains were found to be more clonally expanded and to have lower generation probabilities than equally common non-associated chains. A cluster of highly shared sequence variants was judged likely to represent a technical artifact of the sequencing pipeline. Strong co-occurrence of HLA alleles, especially DR and DQ, made assigning TCR associations to individual alleles difficult. In an earlier analysis of approximately 590 of the donors, most TCR beta V segments appeared in productive rearrangements about 87% or about 30% of the time, broadly matching IMGT annotations. A later analysis reported that several top co-occurrence clusters appeared linked to parvovirus B19, influenza, CMV and Epstein-Barr virus. A later genetic analysis associated a missense DCLRE1C variant with V-gene and J-gene trimming of TCR beta chains, and an independent cohort replicated the association. According to a later genetic analysis, donors in an Asian-associated ancestry cluster had fewer N-insertions in productive TCRs than the approximately 650-donor mean. In this cohort, only TCR beta chains were sequenced, and detectable features were limited by the absence of alpha or paired-chain data. Most TCR sequences were observed very rarely across donors, whereas some public TCRs were present in many individuals. A few of the identified cytomegalovirus-associated TCR beta chains were confirmed in vitro to be specific for cytomegalovirus antigens. The earlier analysis of fewer than 750 of the donors excluded some 16 rarely observed V segments, including chromosome 9 orphons, because counts were too low. A later analysis associated about 17,000 TCR beta sequences with specific HLA alleles at a false discovery rate of 0.05. It was suggested by the authors that the approach could potentially be generalized to other disease states and immunological phenotypes. In a later analysis, TCR association rates were found to vary across HLA loci, with the most associated TCRs seen for DRB1 alleles and the fewest for HLA-C alleles. The 87-base-pair reads could not distinguish some IMGT-functional V segments, including TRBV6-2 and TRBV6-3, so those segments were excluded. Correlated functional status among segregating V segments might reflect linkage disequilibrium, but an unknown experimental factor could not be ruled out. In the study, approximately 160 TCR beta chains were listed as associated with cytomegalovirus. Because some donors lacked HLA typing at each locus, the association tests relied only on the typed subset.

Taken from cysteine to phenylalanine, the CDR3 has 22 residues. Only the CDR3 portion is preserved as DNA: 66 bases, with reading frame beginning at the first base. V and J lose 1 base and 0 bases, and a span of 29 bases separates them. The germline V gene sets CDR1 to SGHRS and CDR2 to YFSETQ. In total, approximately 610 healthy bone marrow donors made up the cohort. At the time of sampling, every cohort member was nominally healthy, though immune exposures that went unrecorded were likely present. The donor was CMV seropositive and was included in the group of about 290 seropositive cohort members. A peripheral blood sample was provided by each donor, and peripheral blood mononuclear cells were used for TCR beta sequencing. The Qiagen DNeasy Blood Extraction Kit was used to extract genomic DNA from the blood cell samples.

The receptor's source is a girl aged 5-17 years in good health and CMV-seropositive. Rearrangement joined TRBV5-1 to TRBJ2-1; the D gene is perhaps TRBD2, on 5 matching bases. Sequencing was performed on PBMCs. The DNA sequence is TGCGCCAGCAGCTTGCCTCGTGATGTAGCGTCGATTACAATTAACTCCTACAATGAGCAGTTCTTC. This translates into CASSLPRDVASITINSYNEQFF.